The T cell receptor (beta chain) described here comes from a study of T cell repertoires in cytomegalovirus infection (dated 2019 in TCRdb). With regard to the full study: Recently identified HLA-C-restricted CMV epitopes, whose presentation resists viral immunomodulation, were targeted by peptide stimulations together with well-studied HLA-B-restricted epitopes. The HLA type of each donor mattered for the analysis, because public TCR beta signatures pointed to carriage of CMV infection along with the matching HLA type. The full study reports these points: In the ex vivo response, HLA-C-restricted CMV-specific TCR beta clonotypes were dominant, and in two of eight donors the single most frequent clonotype came from this HLA-C-restricted group. In both this cohort and an independent roughly 350-donor cohort, the cumulative frequency of public TCR beta family members distinguished carriers of CMV infection plus the relevant HLA type.

Reads for this sample came from an Illumina HiSeq 1500. TCRdb reworked the public reads: Q25 trimming with fastp, MiXCR clone assembly, productive beta chains retained. Each entry merges the rows of one CDR3 protein and shows their most common DNA and genes. The sample data list 360,000 or so distinct CDR3 sequences, and about 35% of these were observed just once. The ten largest clones take up roughly 13% of the sample. Reading the germline V gene gives CDR1 SGHTA and CDR2 FQGNSA. The CDR3 goes from the cysteine to the phenylalanine over 13 residues. CDR3 DNA only is kept here, 39 bases in frame from base 1. V lost 3 bases and J lost 3 bases; the stretch between them is 6 bases long. At least ten counts were recorded for this clonotype. Its binding antigen is unknown. Per-base qualities were not stored, and no clone one base away is much larger. Per the publication, the treatment or condition label means: in vitro stimulation with specific CMV peptide epitopes to enrich CMV-specific T cells.

The sequence was obtained from a human donor in good health (CMV status not recorded). Some clones in this sample may be carry-over from other donors' samples. Here the chain combines TRBV7-2 and TRBJ1-3, with the D segment identity uncertain. The sample was cultured PBMCs, taken from culture after CMV antigen stimulation. The nucleotides read TGTGCCAGCAGCTTCGACATTGGAAACACCATATATTTT. This encodes CASSFDIGNTIYF. Beyond the CDR3, the reference TRBV7-2 and TRBJ1-3 genes provide the residues; the full variable domain reads: GAGVSQSPSNKVTEKGKDVELRCDPISGHTALYWYRQSLGQGLEFLIYFQGNSAPDKSGLPSDRFSAERTGGSVSTLTIQRTQQEDSAVYLCASSFDIGNTIYFGEGSWLTVV.